The next 3 T cell receptor beta chains were all read from a single sample in a study of blood T cell repertoires in COVID-19. TCRdb's copy holds only in-frame clones and misses some; the assay was immunoSEQ multiplex PCR. The sample shows around 140,000 clones, 80% to 85% of them seen only once. Sequenced material: peripheral blood. These receptors were obtained from a human donor in a cohort sampled during active COVID-19.

The genes are TRBV19 and TRBJ1-5; a weak D match, TRBD1 (5 bases). Looked up from germline, CDR1 is LNHDA and CDR2 is SQIVND (reference sequence). The V gene lost 3 bases and the J gene lost 5 bases, with 11 bases spanning the gap. The CDR3 is 14 amino acids. The DNA of the CDR3 is TGTGCCAGTAGTATGGCACAGGAGTATCAGCCCCAGCATTTT. It translates to CASSMAQEYQPQHF.

This clone was seen just once. In DNA, the CDR3 is TGTGCCAGCAGCACCCTAACAGTCCAGCATTTT. Translated, it gives CASSTLTVQHF. The chain uses TRBV5-8 and TRBJ1-5; D gene ambiguous. Germline assignment: CDR1 SGHTS and CDR2 YDEGEE. The ends were cut back, 4 bases at V and 12 bases at J, with 11 bases in the middle. The CDR3 has 11 residues. Variable domain in full (rest from reference TRBV5-8 and TRBJ1-5): EAGVTQSPTHLIKTRGQQATLRCSPISGHTSVYWYQQALGLGLQFLLWYDEGEERNRGNFPPRFSGRQFPNYSSELNVNALELEDSALYLCASSTLTVQHFGDGTRLSIL.

The CDR3 sequence is CASSLTSGTSSYEQYF. DNA for the CDR3: TGTGCCAGCAGTCTCACTAGCGGAACTAGCTCCTACGAGCAGTACTTC. The chain couples TRBV7-9 to TRBJ2-7; TRBD2 aligns across 8 bases. This CDR3 spans 16 amino acids. Germline V gene data show CDR1 as SEHNR and CDR2 as FQNEAQ (reference sequence). V lost 6 bases and J lost 0; bases outside the gene matches: 10.